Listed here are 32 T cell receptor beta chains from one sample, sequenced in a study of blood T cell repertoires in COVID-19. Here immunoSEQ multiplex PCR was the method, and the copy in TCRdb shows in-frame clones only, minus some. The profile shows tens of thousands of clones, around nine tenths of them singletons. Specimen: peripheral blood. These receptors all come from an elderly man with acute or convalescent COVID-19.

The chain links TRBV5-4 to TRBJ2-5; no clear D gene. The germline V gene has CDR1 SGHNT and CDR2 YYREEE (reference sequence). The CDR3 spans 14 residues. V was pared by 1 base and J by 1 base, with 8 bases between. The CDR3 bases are TGTGCCAGCAGCTTGCCAGGAATCCAAGAGACCCAGTACTTC. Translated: CASSLPGIQETQYF.

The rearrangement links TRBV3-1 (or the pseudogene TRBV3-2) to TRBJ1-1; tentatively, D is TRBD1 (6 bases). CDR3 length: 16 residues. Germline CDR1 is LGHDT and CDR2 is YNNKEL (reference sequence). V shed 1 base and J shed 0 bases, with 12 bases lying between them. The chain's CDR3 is CASSQVRTGLNTEAFF. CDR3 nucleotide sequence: TGTGCCAGCAGCCAAGTAAGAACAGGGTTGAACACTGAAGCTTTCTTT.

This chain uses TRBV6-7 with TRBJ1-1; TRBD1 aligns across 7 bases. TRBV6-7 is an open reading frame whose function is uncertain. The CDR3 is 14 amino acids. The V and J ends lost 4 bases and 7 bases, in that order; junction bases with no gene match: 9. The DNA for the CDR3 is TGTGCCAGCAGTTCCGAGGACAGGAAGGTTGAAGCTTTCTTT. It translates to CASSSEDRKVEAFF.

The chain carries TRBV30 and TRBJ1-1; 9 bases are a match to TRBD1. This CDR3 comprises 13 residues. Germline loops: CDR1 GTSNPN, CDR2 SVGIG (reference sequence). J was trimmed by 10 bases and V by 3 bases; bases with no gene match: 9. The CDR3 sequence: CAWRPGQGTGAFF. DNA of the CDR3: TGTGCCTGGAGACCAGGACAGGGGACGGGAGCTTTCTTT.

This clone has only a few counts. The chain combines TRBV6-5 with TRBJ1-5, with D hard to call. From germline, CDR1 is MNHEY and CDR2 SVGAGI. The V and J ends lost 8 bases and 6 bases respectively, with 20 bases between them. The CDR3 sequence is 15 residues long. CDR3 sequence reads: CASSADSMMGQPQHF. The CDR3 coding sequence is TGTGCCAGCTCGGCGGACTCCATGATGGGTCAGCCCCAGCATTTT.

The chain's CDR3 is CATSGAGASRFRQETQYF. CDR3 nucleotide sequence: TGTGCCACCAGTGGGGCGGGAGCGAGTAGGTTTCGGCAAGAGACCCAGTACTTC. J is TRBJ2-5 and V is TRBV24-1; 7 bases match TRBD2. The V segment lost 5 bases and the J segment 2 bases; nucleotides outside the gene matches: 16. CDR3 length equals 18 residues. From germline, CDR1 is KGHDR and CDR2 SFDVKD.

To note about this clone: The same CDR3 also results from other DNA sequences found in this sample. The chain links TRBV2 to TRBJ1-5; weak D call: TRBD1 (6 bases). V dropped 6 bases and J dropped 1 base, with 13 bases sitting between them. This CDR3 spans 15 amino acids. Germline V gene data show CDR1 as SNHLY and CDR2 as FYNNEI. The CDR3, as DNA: TGTGCCAGCAGGCCCACAGGGTTGAGCAATCAGCCCCAGCATTTT. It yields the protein CASRPTGLSNQPQHF.

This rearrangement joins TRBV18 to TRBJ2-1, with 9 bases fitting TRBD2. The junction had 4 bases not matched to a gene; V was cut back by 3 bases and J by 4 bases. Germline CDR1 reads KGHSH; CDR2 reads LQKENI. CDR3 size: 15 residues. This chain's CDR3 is CASSPTGLAYNEQFF. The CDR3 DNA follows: TGTGCCAGCTCACCCACGGGACTAGCTTACAATGAGCAGTTCTTC.

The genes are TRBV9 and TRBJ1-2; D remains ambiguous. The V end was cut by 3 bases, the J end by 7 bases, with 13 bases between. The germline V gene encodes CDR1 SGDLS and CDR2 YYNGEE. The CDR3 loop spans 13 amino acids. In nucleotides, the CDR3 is TGTGCCAGCAGCGGGGGAGGTTGGGGTGGCTACACCTTC. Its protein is CASSGGGWGGYTF.

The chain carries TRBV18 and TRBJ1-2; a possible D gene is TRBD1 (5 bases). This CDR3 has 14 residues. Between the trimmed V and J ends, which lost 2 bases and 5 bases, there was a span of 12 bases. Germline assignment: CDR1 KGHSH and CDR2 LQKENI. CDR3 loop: CASSPGGELYGYTF. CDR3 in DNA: TGTGCCAGCTCACCAGGGGGGGAACTGTATGGCTACACCTTC.

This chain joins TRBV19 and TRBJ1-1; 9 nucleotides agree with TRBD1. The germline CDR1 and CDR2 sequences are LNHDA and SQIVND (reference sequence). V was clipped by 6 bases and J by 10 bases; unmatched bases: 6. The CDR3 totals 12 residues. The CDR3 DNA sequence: TGTGCCAGTAGCCGACAGGGGGTGAGAGCTTTCTTT. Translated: CASSRQGVRAFF.

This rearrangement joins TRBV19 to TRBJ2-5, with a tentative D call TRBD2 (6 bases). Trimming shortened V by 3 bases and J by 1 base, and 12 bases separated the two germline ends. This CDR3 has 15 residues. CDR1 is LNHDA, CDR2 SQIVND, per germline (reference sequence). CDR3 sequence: CASSMGLRGQETQYF. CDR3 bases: TGTGCCAGTAGTATGGGCCTGCGGGGCCAAGAGACCCAGTACTTC.

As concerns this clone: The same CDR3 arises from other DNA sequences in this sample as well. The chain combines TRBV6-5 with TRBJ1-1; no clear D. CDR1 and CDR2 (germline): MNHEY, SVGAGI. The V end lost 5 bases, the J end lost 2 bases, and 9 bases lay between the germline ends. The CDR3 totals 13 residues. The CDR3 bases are TGTGCCAGCAGTCGGACTGAAAACACTGAAGCTTTCTTT. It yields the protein CASSRTENTEAFF.

CDR3 loop: CASSFDRGQAYEQYF. CDR3 bases: TGCGCCAGCAGCTTTGACAGGGGACAGGCCTACGAGCAGTACTTC. The genes are TRBV5-1 and TRBJ2-7; the match to TRBD1 covers 8 bases. The V and J ends lost 2 bases and 2 bases, in that order; junction bases with no gene match: 6. The CDR3 has 15 amino acids. CDR1 is SGHRS, CDR2 YFSETQ, per germline. Complete variable domain (other parts from reference TRBV5-1 and TRBJ2-7): KAGVTQTPRYLIKTRGQQVTLSCSPISGHRSVSWYQQTPGQGLQFLFEYFSETQRNKGNFPGRFSGRQFSNSRSEMNVSTLELGDSALYLCASSFDRGQAYEQYFGPGTRLTVT.

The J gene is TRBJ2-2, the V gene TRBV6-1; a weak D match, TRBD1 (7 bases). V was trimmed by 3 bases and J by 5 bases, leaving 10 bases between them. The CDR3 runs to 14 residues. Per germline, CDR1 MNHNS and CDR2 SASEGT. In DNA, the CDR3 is TGTGCCAGCAGTGACGCAGGGGGGACCGGGGAGCTGTTTTTT. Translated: CASSDAGGTGELFF.

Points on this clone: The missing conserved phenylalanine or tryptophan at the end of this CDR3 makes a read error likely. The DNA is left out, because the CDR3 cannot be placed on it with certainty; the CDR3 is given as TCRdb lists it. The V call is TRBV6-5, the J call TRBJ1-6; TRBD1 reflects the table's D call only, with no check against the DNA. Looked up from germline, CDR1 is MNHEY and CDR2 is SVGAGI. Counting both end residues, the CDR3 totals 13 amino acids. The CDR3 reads CASSYLRPPGQLR.

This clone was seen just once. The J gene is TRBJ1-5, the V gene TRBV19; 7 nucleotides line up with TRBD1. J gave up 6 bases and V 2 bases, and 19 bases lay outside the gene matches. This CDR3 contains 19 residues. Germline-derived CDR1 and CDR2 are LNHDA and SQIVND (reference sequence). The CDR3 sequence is CASSIYSRIVEGAGQPQHF. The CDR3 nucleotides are TGTGCCAGTAGTATATATTCGAGGATAGTTGAGGGGGCGGGTCAGCCCCAGCATTTT. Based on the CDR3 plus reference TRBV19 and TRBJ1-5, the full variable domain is DGGITQSPKYLFRKEGQNVTLSCEQNLNHDAMYWYRQDPGQGLRLIYYSQIVNDFQKGDIAEGYSVSREKKESFPLTVTSAQKNPTAFYLCASSIYSRIVEGAGQPQHFGDGTRLSIL.

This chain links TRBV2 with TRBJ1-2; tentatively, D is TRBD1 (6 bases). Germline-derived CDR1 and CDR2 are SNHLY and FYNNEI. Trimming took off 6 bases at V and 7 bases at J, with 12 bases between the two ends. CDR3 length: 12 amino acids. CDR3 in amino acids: CASSDRPAGYTF. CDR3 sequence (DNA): TGTGCCAGCAGCGACAGGCCGGCTGGCTACACCTTC.

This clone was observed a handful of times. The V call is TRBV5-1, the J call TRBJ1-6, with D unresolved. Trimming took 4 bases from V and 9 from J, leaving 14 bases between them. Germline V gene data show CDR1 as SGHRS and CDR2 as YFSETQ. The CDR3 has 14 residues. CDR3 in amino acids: CASSDGSRFSPLHF. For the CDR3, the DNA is TGCGCCAGCAGCGACGGGAGTAGGTTTTCACCCCTCCACTTT. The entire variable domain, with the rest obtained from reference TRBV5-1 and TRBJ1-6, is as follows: KAGVTQTPRYLIKTRGQQVTLSCSPISGHRSVSWYQQTPGQGLQFLFEYFSETQRNKGNFPGRFSGRQFSNSRSEMNVSTLELGDSALYLCASSDGSRFSPLHFGNGTRLTVT.

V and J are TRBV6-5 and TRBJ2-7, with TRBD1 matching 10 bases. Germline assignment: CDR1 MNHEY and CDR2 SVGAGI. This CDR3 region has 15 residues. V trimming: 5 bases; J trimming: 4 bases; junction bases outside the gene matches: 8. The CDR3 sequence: CASSNRDRGSYEQYF. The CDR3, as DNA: TGTGCCAGCAGTAACCGGGACAGGGGTTCTTACGAGCAGTACTTC.

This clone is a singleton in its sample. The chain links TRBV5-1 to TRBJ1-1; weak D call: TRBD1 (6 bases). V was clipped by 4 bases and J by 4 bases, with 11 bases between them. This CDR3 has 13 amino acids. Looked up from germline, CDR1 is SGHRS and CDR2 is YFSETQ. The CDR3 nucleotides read TGCGCCAGCAGCCCAGGGGTGGGCACTGAAGCTTTCTTT. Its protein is CASSPGVGTEAFF.

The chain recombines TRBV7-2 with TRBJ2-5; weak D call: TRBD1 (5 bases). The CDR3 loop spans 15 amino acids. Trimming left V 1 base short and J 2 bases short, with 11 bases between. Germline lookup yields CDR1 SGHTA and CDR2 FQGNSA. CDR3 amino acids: CASSLVLRQQETQYF. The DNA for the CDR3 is TGTGCCAGCAGCTTAGTGCTAAGACAGCAAGAGACCCAGTACTTC.

CDR3 amino acids: CASSYDGGLAKNIQYF. The DNA of the CDR3 is TGTGCCAGCAGTTACGACGGGGGACTAGCCAAAAACATTCAGTACTTC. This rearrangement joins TRBV6-2 or TRBV6-3 to TRBJ2-4, with D maybe TRBD2 (6 bases). The germline gives CDR1 MNHEY, CDR2 SVGEGT. The CDR3 runs 16 residues. V lost 2 bases and J 0 bases, leaving 11 bases between the germline ends.

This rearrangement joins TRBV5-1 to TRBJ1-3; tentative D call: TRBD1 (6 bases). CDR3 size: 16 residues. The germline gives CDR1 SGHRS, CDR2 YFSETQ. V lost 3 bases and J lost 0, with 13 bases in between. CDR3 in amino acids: CASSSEGGGSGNTIYF. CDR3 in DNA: TGCGCCAGCAGCTCCGAAGGGGGGGGCTCTGGAAACACCATATATTTT.

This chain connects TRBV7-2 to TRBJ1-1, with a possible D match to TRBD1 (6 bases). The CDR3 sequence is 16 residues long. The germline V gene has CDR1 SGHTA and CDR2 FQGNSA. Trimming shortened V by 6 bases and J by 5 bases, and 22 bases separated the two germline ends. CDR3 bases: TGTGCCAGCAGTCTGACCTCGGGGGGCGCTTATACTGAAGCTTTCTTT. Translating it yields CASSLTSGGAYTEAFF.

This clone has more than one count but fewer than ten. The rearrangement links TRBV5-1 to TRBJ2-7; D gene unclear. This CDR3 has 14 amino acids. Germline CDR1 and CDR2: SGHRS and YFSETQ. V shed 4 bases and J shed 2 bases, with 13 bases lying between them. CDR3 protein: CASSLSTVAYEQYF. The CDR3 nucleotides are TGCGCCAGCAGCCTCTCGACTGTAGCCTACGAGCAGTACTTC.

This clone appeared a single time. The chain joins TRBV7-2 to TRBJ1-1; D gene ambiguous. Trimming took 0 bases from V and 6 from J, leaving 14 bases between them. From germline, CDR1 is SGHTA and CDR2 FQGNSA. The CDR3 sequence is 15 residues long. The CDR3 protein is CASSLAMTVRAEAFF. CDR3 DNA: TGTGCCAGCAGCTTAGCCATGACGGTACGGGCTGAAGCTTTCTTT.

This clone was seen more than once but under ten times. The CDR3 DNA reads TGTGCCAGCAGCTTAGGGGTGGTTGGGCCCTCCGAAGATACGCAGTATTTT. Protein: CASSLGVVGPSEDTQYF. The gene calls are TRBV11-3 and TRBJ2-3; no clear D gene. CDR3 size: 17 residues. Trimming left V 1 base short and J 5 bases short, with 19 bases between. Germline V lookup: CDR1 SGHNT, CDR2 YENEEA.

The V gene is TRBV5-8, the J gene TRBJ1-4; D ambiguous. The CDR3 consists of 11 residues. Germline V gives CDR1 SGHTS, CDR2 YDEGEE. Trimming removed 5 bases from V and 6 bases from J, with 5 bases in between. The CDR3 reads CASSPYEKLFF. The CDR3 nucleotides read TGTGCCAGCAGTCCCTATGAAAAACTGTTTTTT. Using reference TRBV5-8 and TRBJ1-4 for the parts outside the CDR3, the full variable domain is EAGVTQSPTHLIKTRGQQATLRCSPISGHTSVYWYQQALGLGLQFLLWYDEGEERNRGNFPPRFSGRQFPNYSSELNVNALELEDSALYLCASSPYEKLFFGSGTQLSVL.

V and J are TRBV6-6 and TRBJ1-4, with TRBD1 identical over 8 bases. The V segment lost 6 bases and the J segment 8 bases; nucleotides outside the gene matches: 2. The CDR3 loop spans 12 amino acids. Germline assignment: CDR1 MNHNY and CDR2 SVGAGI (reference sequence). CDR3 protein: CASRGTGEKLFF. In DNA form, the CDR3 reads TGTGCCAGCAGGGGGACAGGAGAAAAACTGTTTTTT.

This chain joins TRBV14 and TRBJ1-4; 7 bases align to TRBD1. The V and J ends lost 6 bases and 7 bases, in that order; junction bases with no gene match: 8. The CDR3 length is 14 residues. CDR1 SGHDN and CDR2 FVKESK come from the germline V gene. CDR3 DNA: TGTGCCAGCAGGCAGGGGACAGACGGTGAAAAACTGTTTTTT. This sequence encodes CASRQGTDGEKLFF.

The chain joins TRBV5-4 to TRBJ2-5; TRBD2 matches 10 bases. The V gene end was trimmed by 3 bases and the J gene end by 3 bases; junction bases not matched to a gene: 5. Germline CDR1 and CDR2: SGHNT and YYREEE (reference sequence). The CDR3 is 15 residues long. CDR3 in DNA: TGTGCCAGCAGCTCGGTTGGGACTAGCGAAGAGACCCAGTACTTC. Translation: CASSSVGTSEETQYF.